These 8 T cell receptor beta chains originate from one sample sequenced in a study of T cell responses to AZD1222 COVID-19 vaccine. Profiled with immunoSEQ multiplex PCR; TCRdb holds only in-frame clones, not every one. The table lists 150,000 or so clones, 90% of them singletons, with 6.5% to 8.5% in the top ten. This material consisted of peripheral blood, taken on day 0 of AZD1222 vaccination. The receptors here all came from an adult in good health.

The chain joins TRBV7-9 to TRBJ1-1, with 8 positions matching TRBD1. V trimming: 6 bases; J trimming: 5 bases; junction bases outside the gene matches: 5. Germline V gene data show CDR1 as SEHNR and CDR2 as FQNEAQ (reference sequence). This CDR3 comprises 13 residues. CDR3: CASSGQGGTEAFF. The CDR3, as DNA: TGTGCCAGCAGTGGACAGGGAGGGACTGAAGCTTTCTTT.

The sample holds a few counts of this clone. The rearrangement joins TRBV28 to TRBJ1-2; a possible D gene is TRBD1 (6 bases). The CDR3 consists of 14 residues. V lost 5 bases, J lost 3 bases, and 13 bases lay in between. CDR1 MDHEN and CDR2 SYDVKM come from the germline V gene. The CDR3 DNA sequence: TGTGCCAGCAGTCCTCTACAGGGTTACTATGGCTACACCTTC. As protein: CASSPLQGYYGYTF.

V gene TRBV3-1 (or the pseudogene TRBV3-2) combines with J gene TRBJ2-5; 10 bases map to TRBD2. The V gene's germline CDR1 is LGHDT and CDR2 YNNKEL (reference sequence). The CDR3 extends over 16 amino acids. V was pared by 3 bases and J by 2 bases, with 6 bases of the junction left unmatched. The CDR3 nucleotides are TGTGCCAGCAGCCAGTTAGGACTAGCGGAGCAAGAGACCCAGTACTTC. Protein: CASSQLGLAEQETQYF.

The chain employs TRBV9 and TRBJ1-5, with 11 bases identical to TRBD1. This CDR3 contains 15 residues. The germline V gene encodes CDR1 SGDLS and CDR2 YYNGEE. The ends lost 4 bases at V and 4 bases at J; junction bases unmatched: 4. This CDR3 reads CASSSRDRGNQPQHF. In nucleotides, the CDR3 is TGTGCCAGCAGCTCCAGGGACAGGGGGAATCAGCCCCAGCATTTT.

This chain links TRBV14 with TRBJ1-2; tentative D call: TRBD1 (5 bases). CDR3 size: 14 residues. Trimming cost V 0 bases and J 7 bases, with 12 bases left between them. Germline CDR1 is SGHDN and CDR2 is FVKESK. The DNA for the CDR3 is TGTGCCAGCAGCCAAGAGAGGAGGGGCGCTGGCTACACCTTC. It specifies CASSQERRGAGYTF.

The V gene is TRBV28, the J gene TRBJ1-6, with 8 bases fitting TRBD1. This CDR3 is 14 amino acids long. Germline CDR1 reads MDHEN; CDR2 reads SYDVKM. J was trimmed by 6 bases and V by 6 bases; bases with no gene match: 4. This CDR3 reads CASSLTGGNSPLHF. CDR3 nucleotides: TGTGCCAGCAGCTTAACAGGGGGTAATTCACCCCTCCACTTT. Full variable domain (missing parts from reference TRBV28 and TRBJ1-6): DVKVTQSSRYLVKRTGEKVFLECVQDMDHENMFWYRQDPGLGLRLIYFSYDVKMKEKGDIPEGYSVSREKKERFSLILESASTNQTSMYLCASSLTGGNSPLHFGNGTRLTVT.

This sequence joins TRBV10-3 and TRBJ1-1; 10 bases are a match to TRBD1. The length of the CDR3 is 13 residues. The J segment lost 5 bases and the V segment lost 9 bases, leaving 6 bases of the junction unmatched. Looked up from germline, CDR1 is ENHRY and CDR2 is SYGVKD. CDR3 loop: CAISDRGHTEAFF. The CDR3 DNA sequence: TGTGCCATTTCCGACAGGGGGCATACTGAAGCTTTCTTT.

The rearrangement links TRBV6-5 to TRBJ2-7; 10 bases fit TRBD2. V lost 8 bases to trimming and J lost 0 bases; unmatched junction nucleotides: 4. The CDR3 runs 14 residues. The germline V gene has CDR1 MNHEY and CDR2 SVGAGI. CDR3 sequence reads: CASWGTSDSYEQYF. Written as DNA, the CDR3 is TGTGCCAGCTGGGGGACTAGCGACTCCTACGAGCAGTACTTC.